This T cell receptor beta chain comes out of a study of beta chain features in type 1 diabetes. Study-wide results and caveats: There was a moderate but significant shortening of TCRB CDR3s in all four CD4+ subsets of Type 1 diabetes patients.

In this sample, this clone turned up a few times. The antigen is unknown. Every bit of the isolated RNA underwent reverse transcription, so sequencing read expressed TCRB transcripts. Using immunoSEQ multiplex PCR, the repertoire was profiled, and TCRdb retains in-frame clones only, with some absent. The sample carries 310,000 or so clones, about a tenth recorded once. The TCR originated in a man aged 25-40 years with type 1 diabetes. The source material was central memory CD4+ T cells from blood.

CDR3 coding DNA: TGTGCCAGCAGTTTATCACGCCAGGGGGGTTATGGCTACACCTTC. This translates into CASSLSRQGGYGYTF. J is TRBJ1-2 and V is TRBV27, with 7 bases that match TRBD1. With 0 bases clipped from V and 5 bases from J, the junction kept 6 bases outside the gene matches. There are 15 residues in the CDR3. Germline V CDR1 and CDR2: MNHEY, SMNVEV (reference sequence).